These T cell receptor beta chains were read from a single sample in a study of spatial heterogeneity in lung cancer. TCRdb re-analysed the 5' RACE reads in MiXCR, keeping a single row per CDR3 protein. This sample has around 74,000 distinct CDR3 sequences, with 13% found just once. Here the sequenced sample was PBMCs, taken at surgery. Receptors originate from a male donor with early-stage non-small cell lung cancer. Each CDR3 is given with its conserved first and last residue. D genes are given only for firm matches. Size is omitted from some rows. Given values are once, few, many or a class for expanded clones.

clone size	V gene	D gene	J gene	CDR3 DNA	CDR3 protein
-	TRBV7-2	-	TRBJ1-5	TGTGCCAGCAGCTTATTCGCCCCGACAGAGCATCAGCCCCAGCATTTT	CASSLFAPTEHQPQHF
-	TRBV5-1	-	TRBJ1-1	TGCGCCAGCAGCTTGACGTTCTCAACCGGGGACACTGAAGCTTTCTTT	CASSLTFSTGDTEAFF
-	TRBV2	-	TRBJ2-2	TGTGCCAGCAGGACAGGGAACACCGGGGAGCTGTTTTTT	CASRTGNTGELFF
few	TRBV9	TRBD1	TRBJ2-3	TGTGCCAGTGGGACAGGCAGTACAGATACGCAGTATTTT	CASGTGSTDTQYF
-	TRBV10-3	-	TRBJ2-7	TGTGCCATCACCGTTGAACCTAGGGACAAAGGCTCGTACGAGCAGTACTTC	CAITVEPRDKGSYEQYF
few	TRBV5-4	-	TRBJ1-1	TGTGCCAGCAGCAAAGGGACATCTTACCGAGACACTGAAGCTTTCTTT	CASSKGTSYRDTEAFF
many	TRBV10-2	TRBD1	TRBJ2-3	TGCGCCAGTAGGGGACAGAAGTATAGCACAGATACGCAGTATTTT	CASRGQKYSTDTQYF
many	TRBV12-3/TRBV12-4	TRBD1	TRBJ1-2	TGTGCCAGCAGTTTAAGGACAGGGCTCGATGGCTACACCTTC	CASSLRTGLDGYTF
many	TRBV10-3	-	TRBJ1-6	TGTGCCGCCTCTGCACCTACGGTTAATTCACCCCTCCACTTT	CAASAPTVNSPLHF
few	TRBV6-5	TRBD2	TRBJ2-7	TGTGCCAGCAAAACTAGCGGGAGGGCTTACGAGCAGTACTTC	CASKTSGRAYEQYF
-	TRBV20-1	-	TRBJ1-4	TGCAGTGCTAGTGGACCTGAAAAAAAACTGTTTTTT	CSASGPEKKLFF
many	TRBV12-5	-	TRBJ2-1	TGTGCTAGTGGTTTGGGCGGAGGAGGGAGAAGGAACAATGAGCAGTTCTTC	CASGLGGGGRRNNEQFF
many	TRBV10-3	-	TRBJ2-7	TGTGCCACTGTCCACTCTACCTACGAGCAGTACTTC	CATVHSTYEQYF
-	TRBV20-1	TRBD1	TRBJ1-2	TGCAGTGCCCTGGGACAGGGGGCGTGGTATGGCTACACCTTC	CSALGQGAWYGYTF
-	TRBV6-9	-	TRBJ1-5	TGTGCCAGCAGTCGATTCAGGGGAAGCAATCAGCCCCAGCATTTT	CASSRFRGSNQPQHF
many	TRBV7-9	-	TRBJ1-2	TGTGCCAGCAGAAGCGGGATCGGCGGCTACACCTTC	CASRSGIGGYTF
once	TRBV5-6	-	TRBJ2-5	TGTGCCAGCAGCTTGGAAGGAGGGACTTTAGAGACCCAGTACTTC	CASSLEGGTLETQYF
few	TRBV9	-	TRBJ2-1	TGTGCCAGCAGCGTAGTGGGCGCCGGCGAGCAGTTCTTC	CASSVVGAGEQFF
-	TRBV12-3/TRBV12-4	-	TRBJ2-1	TGTGCCAGCAGTTTAGCTAGCGGTAGCTCCTACAATGAGCAGTTCTTC	CASSLASGSSYNEQFF
-	TRBV5-1	TRBD1	TRBJ2-1	TGCGCCAGCAGCCTCGGACAGGGGGATTACAATGAGCAGTTCTTC	CASSLGQGDYNEQFF
once	TRBV6-6	-	TRBJ2-1	TGTGCCAGCAGTCCCGGGGACCAAACTGAGCAGTTCTTC	CASSPGDQTEQFF
-	TRBV6-1	-	TRBJ1-1	TGTGCCAGCAGGGTGATGAACACTGAAGCTTTCTTT	CASRVMNTEAFF
many	TRBV7-9	-	TRBJ2-5	TGTGCCAGCAGCGACATTCAAGAGACCCAGTACTTC	CASSDIQETQYF
many	TRBV7-2	-	TRBJ2-3	TGTGCCAGCAGCTTGGCTGGCGCCTCCAATGGAGATACGCAGTATTTT	CASSLAGASNGDTQYF
many	TRBV7-2	-	TRBJ2-7	TGTGCCAGCAGCCACCGGTGGAATAGACCCTACGAGCAGTACTTC	CASSHRWNRPYEQYF
few	TRBV14	-	TRBJ2-1	TGTGCCAGCAGCCAACCACTTCCGGGAGCGGCTAGGTACAATGAGCAGTTCTTC	CASSQPLPGAARYNEQFF
few	TRBV7-3	-	TRBJ2-1	TGTGCCAGCAGAGCGCGGGCCCAGGCGGAGGAGCAGTTCTTC	CASRARAQAEEQFF
-	TRBV4-3	-	TRBJ1-6	TGCGCCAGCAGCCAAGAGGGGAAAAGGGCACCCCTCCACTTT	CASSQEGKRAPLHF
few	TRBV5-4	-	TRBJ2-2	TGTGCCAGCAGCTCAAGCAGGAACACCGGGGAGCTGTTTTTT	CASSSSRNTGELFF
few	TRBV12-3/TRBV12-4	TRBD1	TRBJ2-7	TGTGCCAGCAGTTGGACAGGTGTCTACGAGCAGTACTTC	CASSWTGVYEQYF
few	TRBV7-9	TRBD1	TRBJ1-2	TGTGCCAGCAGCTTAGCGCGGGACAGGGATGGCTACACCTTC	CASSLARDRDGYTF
few	TRBV27	-	TRBJ2-3	TGTGCCAGCAGTCTCCACGGGGTCACAGATACGCAGTATTTT	CASSLHGVTDTQYF
few	TRBV18	-	TRBJ2-3	TGTGCCAGCTCACCACCCCCAGATACGCAGTATTTT	CASSPPPDTQYF
few	TRBV10-3	TRBD2	TRBJ2-1	TGTGCCATCAGTGAACCCACTGGACTAGTGGGGGGTGAGCAGTTCTTC	CAISEPTGLVGGEQFF
-	TRBV29-1	-	TRBJ1-1	TGCAGCTTACAGGGGAACACTGAAGCTTTCTTT	CSLQGNTEAFF
few	TRBV10-3	-	TRBJ2-5	TGTGCCATCAGTGAGTCGGTAGGGACGGAGACCCAGTACTTC	CAISESVGTETQYF
many	TRBV6-5	TRBD2	TRBJ2-1	TGTGCCAGCAGTTACTCCCGTCTAGCGGGACAAGAGCAGTTCTTC	CASSYSRLAGQEQFF
few	TRBV20-1	TRBD2	TRBJ2-1	TGCAGTGCTAGCCGGCTTGGACTAGCGAGCAATGAGCAGTTCTTC	CSASRLGLASNEQFF
many	TRBV3-1	TRBD1	TRBJ2-7	TGTGCCAGCAGCCAAGGCGCAGGGGGCCGGGGCGAGCAGTACTTC	CASSQGAGGRGEQYF
many	TRBV29-1	TRBD2	TRBJ2-3	TGCAGCGCCCTGACTAGCGGCCTCACAGATACGCAGTATTTT	CSALTSGLTDTQYF
few	TRBV6-1	-	TRBJ1-5	TGTGCCAGCAGGGAACAGGAAGGTGGCAATCAGCCCCAGCATTTT	CASREQEGGNQPQHF
few	TRBV7-8	-	TRBJ2-1	TGTGCCAGCAGCTTATTTAGGGGTAGCGGCCCCTACAATGAGCAGTTCTTC	CASSLFRGSGPYNEQFF
-	TRBV5-4	TRBD2	TRBJ2-7	TGTGCCAGCAGACCCGGACAAAGCGGGATCCCCTCCGAGCAGTACTTC	CASRPGQSGIPSEQYF
-	TRBV28	TRBD1	TRBJ1-2	TGTGCCAGCAGTCTTTGGACAGGGGTAAACTATGGCTACACCTTC	CASSLWTGVNYGYTF
-	TRBV29-1	-	TRBJ2-3	TGCAGCGTTGAACCAGGGGTAGTAGGAGATACGCAGTATTTT	CSVEPGVVGDTQYF
few	TRBV5-4	-	TRBJ2-7	TGTGCCAGCAGCTCAACTATATTAGGATCTGCCCCCTACGAGCAGTACTTC	CASSSTILGSAPYEQYF
medium-sized	TRBV4-2	-	TRBJ2-7	TGTGCCAGCAGCCATCAAACGGGTGAGCAGTACTTC	CASSHQTGEQYF
-	TRBV20-1	TRBD2	TRBJ2-5	TGCAGTGCTAGAGCTAGCGGCGGAGTGGTGGAGACCCAGTACTTC	CSARASGGVVETQYF
-	TRBV6-6	-	TRBJ2-1	TGTGCCAGCAGTTACCCGGGGCCGCGGGGATCCAATGAGCAGTTCTTC	CASSYPGPRGSNEQFF
many	TRBV12-3/TRBV12-4	-	TRBJ1-5	TGTGCCAGCAGTCCCCGGGAGAGATATAGCAATCAGCCCCAGCATTTT	CASSPRERYSNQPQHF